Each of the 25 T cell receptor beta chains below was sequenced from the same sample in a study of blood T cell repertoires in COVID-19. Using immunoSEQ multiplex PCR, the repertoire was profiled, and TCRdb retains in-frame clones only, with some absent. Counted here are some 80,000 clones, around 76% occurring once; the ten biggest clones make up roughly 15%. The sequencing sample was made of peripheral blood. The receptors were gathered from a human donor in a cohort sampled during active COVID-19.

The rearrangement uses TRBV7-6 and TRBJ2-3, with D perhaps TRBD1 (6 bases). Germline V lookup: CDR1 SGHVS, CDR2 FNYEAQ. The ends were cut back, 4 bases at V and 2 bases at J, with 7 bases in the middle. The CDR3 spans 13 residues. This chain's CDR3 is CASSSGATDTQYF. Written as DNA, the CDR3 is TGTGCCAGCAGCTCAGGGGCCACAGATACGCAGTATTTT.

The chain joins TRBV1 to TRBJ2-7; the table's D call, TRBD1, has no DNA check behind it. TRBV1 is noted as a pseudogene. The CDR3 runs to 16 residues. This chain's CDR3 is CTSSQEEQGQAYEQYF. DNA for the CDR3: TGCACCAGCAGCCAAGAGGAGCAGGGGCAGGCTTACGAGCAGTACTTC.

V gene TRBV19 combines with J gene TRBJ2-3; D not certain. V lost 0 bases to trimming and J lost 0 bases, with 7 bases between them. Germline CDR1 reads LNHDA; CDR2 reads SQIVND (reference sequence). The CDR3 covers 15 residues. The CDR3 bases are TGTGCCAGTAGTATAGAACCGAGGAGCACAGATACGCAGTATTTT. This encodes CASSIEPRSTDTQYF.

The rearrangement links TRBV10-3 to TRBJ2-7; 8 bases are shared with TRBD2. The CDR3 totals 14 residues. V trimming: 0 bases; J trimming: 9 bases; junction bases outside the gene matches: 7. The germline CDR1 and CDR2 sequences are ENHRY and SYGVKD. CDR3 loop: CAISESAGLALQYV. In DNA, the CDR3 is TGTGCCATCAGTGAGTCGGCTGGACTAGCACTGCAGTACGTC.

The chain links TRBV9 to TRBJ1-2, with D perhaps TRBD1 (6 bases). V was pared by 5 bases and J by 8 bases, with 22 bases between. Per the germline V gene, CDR1 is SGDLS and CDR2 is YYNGEE. The CDR3 extends over 15 amino acids. The CDR3 region is CASRLRGSGEEGYTF. The CDR3, as DNA: TGTGCCAGCAGACTAAGGGGGTCTGGGGAAGAGGGCTACACCTTC.

J is TRBJ1-5 and V is TRBV5-1, with TRBD1 identical over 7 bases. The CDR3 loop spans 16 amino acids. V dropped 4 bases and J dropped 5; count of bases not matched to a gene: 12. Looked up from germline, CDR1 is SGHRS and CDR2 is YFSETQ. For the CDR3, the DNA is TGCGCCAGCAGCCCGTCCACAGGGGAAGGATATCAGCCCCAGCATTTT. Its protein product is CASSPSTGEGYQPQHF.

This rearrangement joins TRBV10-3 to TRBJ2-5; TRBD1 might be the D (6 bases). V lost 2 bases and J 4 bases, leaving 14 bases between the germline ends. The V gene's germline CDR1 is ENHRY and CDR2 SYGVKD. CDR3 size: 15 residues. CDR3 sequence: CAISEPRTDAETQYF. CDR3 coding DNA: TGTGCCATCAGTGAGCCTAGGACAGACGCAGAGACCCAGTACTTC.

This clone was observed once. The chain employs TRBV13 and TRBJ2-7; 7 positions agree with TRBD1. CDR1 PRHDT and CDR2 FYEKMQ come from the germline V gene (reference sequence). The CDR3 has 14 amino acids. With V trimmed by 4 bases and J by 3 bases, 6 bases remained unmatched. CDR3 sequence: CASSSRQGVYEQYF. In DNA, the CDR3 is TGTGCCAGCAGCTCCCGACAGGGAGTCTACGAGCAGTACTTC. Supplemented by reference TRBV13 and TRBJ2-7, the full variable domain reads AAGVIQSPRHLIKEKRETATLKCYPIPRHDTVYWYQQGPGQDPQFLISFYEKMQSDKGSIPDRFSAQQFSDYHSELNMSSLELGDSALYFCASSSRQGVYEQYFGPGTRLTVT.

The genes are TRBV5-4 and TRBJ2-5, with 10 bases lining up with TRBD2. There are 15 residues in the CDR3. Losses at the gene ends were 4 bases for V and 2 bases for J; bases not matched to a gene: 5. Germline V CDR1 and CDR2: SGHNT, YYREEE (reference sequence). In DNA, the CDR3 is TGTGCCAGCAGCGTAGGAGCGGGGGGGCAAGAGACCCAGTACTTC. Translating gives CASSVGAGGQETQYF.

This clone was counted a single time. V and J are TRBV7-9 and TRBJ1-4, with 8 bases matching TRBD1. V lost 5 bases, J lost 8 bases, and 10 bases stayed unmatched. CDR1 is SEHNR and CDR2 is FQNEAQ in the germline V gene (reference sequence). This CDR3 is built from 15 residues. CDR3 sequence: CASSPGGGDGEKLFF. DNA of the CDR3: TGTGCCAGCAGCCCAGGGGGCGGGGACGGGGAAAAACTGTTTTTT.

The genes are TRBV6-4 and TRBJ2-2; D may be TRBD2 (7 bases). There are 15 residues in the CDR3. Between the trimmed V and J ends, which lost 3 bases and 1 base, there was a span of 9 bases. In germline, CDR1 is MRHNA, CDR2 SNTAGT. CDR3 sequence reads: CASSERGGNTGELFF. As DNA, the CDR3 is TGTGCCAGCAGTGAAAGGGGGGGGAACACCGGGGAGCTGTTTTTT.

Only a few counts were recorded for this clone. The rearrangement uses TRBV25-1 and TRBJ1-2; D might be TRBD1 (6 bases). The germline V and J ends were trimmed by 2 bases and 2 bases, with 12 bases remaining between them. Germline CDR1 and CDR2: MGHDK and SYGVNS. This CDR3 region has 15 residues. CDR3 coding DNA: TGTGCCAGCAGTGAAGGTACAGGGCTAAACTATGGCTACACCTTC. It yields the protein CASSEGTGLNYGYTF.

The V call is TRBV6-5, the J call TRBJ2-2; 7 bases are shared with TRBD1. V trimming: 6 bases; J trimming: 7 bases; junction bases outside the gene matches: 8. The CDR3 runs 14 residues. Looked up from germline, CDR1 is MNHEY and CDR2 is SVGAGI. This chain's CDR3 is CASRQGFRNGELFF. The CDR3 nucleotides read TGTGCCAGCAGACAGGGGTTTCGTAACGGGGAGCTGTTTTTT.

This chain uses TRBV5-6 with TRBJ2-2; tentatively, D is TRBD1 (6 bases). Germline values: CDR1 SGHDT, CDR2 YYEEEE. This CDR3 comprises 16 residues. V was cut by 4 bases and J by 4 bases, with 17 bases left in between. For the CDR3, the DNA is TGTGCCAGCAGCCTCCCTACAGGGATGGCCACCGGGGAGCTGTTTTTT. Translated: CASSLPTGMATGELFF.

The chain employs TRBV6-4 and TRBJ2-2; D possibly corresponds to TRBD2 (5 bases). The CDR3 has 18 residues. Germline values: CDR1 MRHNA, CDR2 SNTAGT. Between the trimmed V and J ends, which lost 3 bases and 1 base, there was a span of 18 bases. CDR3 protein: CASSERATKALNTGELFF. The CDR3 bases are TGTGCCAGCAGTGAGAGGGCCACAAAGGCCCTGAACACCGGGGAGCTGTTTTTT.

The gene calls are TRBV28 and TRBJ2-2; no clear D. The V end lost 7 bases, the J end lost 1 base, and 7 bases lay between the germline ends. Looked up from germline, CDR1 is MDHEN and CDR2 is SYDVKM. The CDR3 is 13 residues long. This CDR3 reads CASTPRNTGELFF. In nucleotides, the CDR3 is TGTGCCAGCACCCCGAGGAACACCGGGGAGCTGTTTTTT.

Note on this clone: Other DNA sequences in this sample translate to the same CDR3. The CDR3 here is CASSPSGGSTDTQYF. CDR3 nucleotides: TGTGCCAGCAGCCCATCTGGCGGGAGCACAGATACGCAGTATTTT. This rearrangement joins TRBV7-9 to TRBJ2-3; a weak D match, TRBD2 (5 bases). V was pared by 5 bases and J by 0 bases, with 12 bases between. This CDR3 is built from 15 residues. CDR1 and CDR2 from the germline V gene are SEHNR and FQNEAQ (reference sequence).

V and J are TRBV2 and TRBJ1-1, with a weak D call TRBD1 (5 bases). The CDR3 is made up of 12 amino acids. Deletions cut 7 bases from V and 8 bases from J, with 14 bases between. CDR1 is SNHLY, CDR2 FYNNEI, per germline. The CDR3 reads CASIEAGLEAFF. DNA for the CDR3: TGTGCCAGCATAGAGGCAGGGTTAGAAGCTTTCTTT.

The chain combines TRBV7-9 with TRBJ2-5, with 10 nucleotides matching TRBD1. J lost 1 base, V lost 5 bases, and 4 bases had no gene match. The CDR3 extends over 15 amino acids. CDR1 is SEHNR, CDR2 FQNEAQ, per germline (reference sequence). CDR3 protein: CASSLRQGAQETQYF. The CDR3 coding sequence is TGTGCCAGCAGCCTACGACAGGGGGCCCAAGAGACCCAGTACTTC.

This rearrangement joins TRBV10-3 to TRBJ2-4; a weak D match, TRBD2 (6 bases). Germline values: CDR1 ENHRY, CDR2 SYGVKD. The CDR3 has 17 residues. Trimming removed 0 bases from V and 1 base from J, with 13 bases in between. The CDR3 here is CAISESETSLAKNIQYF. The CDR3 DNA reads TGTGCCATCAGTGAGTCGGAGACTAGTCTGGCCAAAAACATTCAGTACTTC.

V and J are TRBV2 and TRBJ2-2, with a weak D call TRBD1 (5 bases). Between the trimmed V and J ends, which lost 1 base and 7 bases, there was a span of 7 bases. The CDR3 loop spans 13 amino acids. CDR1 is SNHLY, CDR2 FYNNEI, per germline. CDR3 in amino acids: CASSEEGNGELFF. The CDR3 coding sequence is TGTGCCAGCAGTGAAGAGGGGAACGGGGAGCTGTTTTTT.

The rearrangement uses TRBV12-3 or TRBV12-4 and TRBJ2-5; D is unclear. This CDR3 comprises 13 residues. V was pared by 3 bases and J by 5 bases, with 10 bases between. The CDR3 region is CASSFGDPETQYF. The CDR3 nucleotides are TGTGCCAGCAGTTTCGGAGATCCGGAGACCCAGTACTTC.

This clone showed up just once. This chain uses TRBV27 with TRBJ2-1; the match to TRBD2 covers 8 bases. Germline V gene data show CDR1 as MNHEY and CDR2 as SMNVEV (reference sequence). V trimming: 1 base; J trimming: 8 bases; junction bases outside the gene matches: 16. The CDR3 has 18 residues. The CDR3 here is CASSLYLNYREGRDEQFF. CDR3 sequence (DNA): TGTGCCAGCAGTTTATACCTCAATTATCGGGAGGGCCGAGATGAGCAGTTCTTC.

The CDR3 coding sequence is TGTGCCAGCAGTCCGGGACAGGTCTGGGCACCCCTCCACTTT. It yields the protein CASSPGQVWAPLHF. The V and J genes are TRBV27 and TRBJ1-6; TRBD1 matches 8 bases. The germline CDR1 and CDR2 sequences are MNHEY and SMNVEV (reference sequence). The CDR3 is made up of 14 amino acids. Trimming cost V 5 bases and J 11 bases; bases outside gene matches: 8.

The rearrangement links TRBV7-3 to TRBJ2-1; weak D call: TRBD1 (5 bases). This CDR3 has 15 amino acids. V lost 1 base and J 2 bases, leaving 9 bases between the germline ends. Germline V gene data show CDR1 as SGHTA and CDR2 as FQGTGA. The CDR3 DNA reads TGTGCCAGCAGCTTAAAGTGGGGCCCCTACAATGAGCAGTTCTTC. It encodes CASSLKWGPYNEQFF.